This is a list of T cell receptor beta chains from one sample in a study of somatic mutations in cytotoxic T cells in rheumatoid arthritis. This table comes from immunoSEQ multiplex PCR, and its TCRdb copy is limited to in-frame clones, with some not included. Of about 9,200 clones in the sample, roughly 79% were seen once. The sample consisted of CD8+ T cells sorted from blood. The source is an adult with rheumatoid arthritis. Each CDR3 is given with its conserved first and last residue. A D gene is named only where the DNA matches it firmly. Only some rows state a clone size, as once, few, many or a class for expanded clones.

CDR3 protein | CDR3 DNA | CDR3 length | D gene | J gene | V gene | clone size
CASSPGTSPLLHFIYEQYF | TGTGCCAGCAGCCCGGGGACTAGCCCGTTACTACATTTCATCTACGAGCAGTACTTC | 19 | TRBD2 | TRBJ2-7 | TRBV7-2 | .
CAWSTLRSSDLNTEAFF | TGTGCCTGGAGTACCCTGAGGAGTAGCGATCTGAACACTGAAGCTTTCTTT | 17 | . | TRBJ1-1 | TRBV30 | once
CASSEAHLKYF | TGTGCCAGCAGTGAAGCGCACCTTAAGTATTTT | 11 | . | TRBJ2-3 | TRBV6-1 | .
CAWSRDSITDEQFF | TGTGCCTGGAGCCGGGACAGTATCACAGATGAGCAGTTCTTC | 14 | TRBD1 | TRBJ2-1 | TRBV30 | few
CASSGLEAGDYNEQFF | TGTGCCAGCAGTGGTTTAGAAGCGGGGGATTACAATGAGCAGTTCTTC | 16 | TRBD2 | TRBJ2-1 | TRBV28 | .
CATSETGENNEQFF | TGTGCCACCTCTGAGACAGGGGAGAACAATGAGCAGTTCTTC | 14 | TRBD1 | TRBJ2-1 | TRBV28 | .
CASSTLSSYNSPLHF | TGTGCCAGCAGTACATTGAGCTCCTATAATTCACCCCTCCACTTT | 15 | . | TRBJ1-6 | TRBV27 | .
CASSLSSTDTQYF | TGTGCCAGCTCGCTCTCTAGCACAGATACGCAGTATTTT | 13 | . | TRBJ2-3 | TRBV27 | once
CASSLVGTYNEQFF | TGTGCCAGCAGCTTAGTAGGCACCTACAATGAGCAGTTCTTC | 14 | . | TRBJ2-1 | TRBV7-6 | .
CASSLGQGRDEQYF | TGCGCCAGCAGCCTAGGACAGGGTCGGGACGAGCAGTACTTC | 14 | TRBD1 | TRBJ2-7 | TRBV5-1 | .
CASSAGEVGYNEQFF | TGTGCCAGCAGTGCCGGCGAGGTAGGGTACAATGAGCAGTTCTTC | 15 | . | TRBJ2-1 | TRBV2 | .
CASSLGWGASNQPQHF | TGTGCCAGCAGCTTGGGGTGGGGGGCGAGCAATCAGCCCCAGCATTTT | 16 | . | TRBJ1-5 | TRBV7-6 | once
CASSRGTGETQYF | TGCGCCAGCAGCCGGGGGACAGGAGAGACCCAGTACTTC | 13 | TRBD1 | TRBJ2-5 | TRBV4-3 | .
CASSQEASYEQYF | TGCGCCAGCAGCCAAGAAGCATCCTACGAGCAGTACTTC | 13 | . | TRBJ2-7 | TRBV4-3 | .
CASSPLAGVGYEQYF | TGTGCCAGCAGCCCACTAGCGGGAGTGGGGTACGAGCAGTACTTC | 15 | TRBD2 | TRBJ2-7 | TRBV27 | .
CASSVRLSGANVLTF | TGTGCCAGCAGTGTCAGGCTCTCTGGGGCCAACGTCCTGACTTTC | 15 | . | TRBJ2-6 | TRBV6-1 | .
CASSEAIAGGAEKLFF | TGTGCCAGCAGTGAAGCAATCGCAGGGGGCGCGGAAAAACTGTTTTTT | 16 | TRBD1 | TRBJ1-4 | TRBV6-1 | .
CASSVLAGENDEQYF | TGTGCCAGCAGTGTTCTAGCGGGAGAAAACGACGAGCAGTACTTC | 15 | TRBD2 | TRBJ2-7 | TRBV6-1 | .
CASSLSLAGNTEAFF | TGTGCCAGCAGTTTATCGTTAGCCGGGAACACTGAAGCTTTCTTT | 15 | . | TRBJ1-1 | TRBV28 | .
CASRLAGSPDTQYF | TGTGCCAGCAGACTAGCGGGATCCCCAGATACGCAGTATTTT | 14 | TRBD2 | TRBJ2-3 | TRBV27 | .
CASSRGQARTDTQYF | TGTGCCAGCAGCCGTGGACAGGCCCGCACAGATACGCAGTATTTT | 15 | TRBD1 | TRBJ2-3 | TRBV9 | .
CASSPGLAGYNEQFF | TGTGCCAGCAGCCCCGGACTAGCGGGATACAATGAGCAGTTCTTC | 15 | TRBD2 | TRBJ2-1 | TRBV6-1 | few
CASSSLYSEQFF | TGTGCCAGCAGCTCTTTGTACAGTGAGCAGTTCTTC | 12 | . | TRBJ2-1 | TRBV5-6 | .
CASTQPDGNEQFF | TGTGCCAGTACCCAGCCCGACGGCAATGAGCAGTTCTTC | 13 | . | TRBJ2-1 | TRBV19 | few
CAWSTSGSSSGANVLTF | TGTGCCTGGAGCACTAGCGGGAGTAGCTCTGGGGCCAACGTCCTGACTTTC | 17 | TRBD2 | TRBJ2-6 | TRBV30 | once
CASSYSEGQPQHF | TGTGCCAGCAGTTACTCGGAAGGGCAGCCCCAGCATTTT | 13 | . | TRBJ1-5 | TRBV6-5 | few
CAAGLSGDTEAFF | TGTGCCGCTGGGCTATCCGGGGACACTGAAGCTTTCTTT | 13 | . | TRBJ1-1 | TRBV11-1 | .
CASSIGGDGPYNSPLHF | TGTGCCAGTAGTATAGGTGGGGACGGACCATATAATTCACCCCTCCACTTT | 17 | . | TRBJ1-6 | TRBV19 | .
CAISESLGGATDTQYF | TGTGCCATCAGTGAGAGTTTGGGGGGGGCGACAGATACGCAGTATTTT | 16 | . | TRBJ2-3 | TRBV10-3 | .
CASSHLPQAEAFF | TGTGCCAGCAGTCATTTACCCCAGGCTGAAGCTTTCTTT | 13 | . | TRBJ1-1 | TRBV7-2 | .
CASSLGGGDGYTF | TGTGCCAGCAGCTTAGGAGGGGGCGATGGCTACACCTTC | 13 | TRBD1 | TRBJ1-2 | TRBV7-6 | .
CASITGTRAYNEQFF | TGCGCCAGCATCACCGGGACTAGGGCCTACAATGAGCAGTTCTTC | 15 | TRBD2 | TRBJ2-1 | TRBV10-2 | .
CASSAGGKPYEQYF | TGTGCCAGCAGCGCCGGCGGGAAACCCTACGAGCAGTACTTC | 14 | . | TRBJ2-7 | TRBV9 | .
CASSLGTGGTKTEAFF | TGTGCCAGCAGCTTAGGGACAGGGGGGACGAAAACTGAAGCTTTCTTT | 16 | . | TRBJ1-1 | TRBV21-1 | .
CASSVAGRTYEQYF | TGTGCCAGCAGCGTAGCTGGCAGAACCTACGAGCAGTACTTC | 14 | . | TRBJ2-7 | TRBV9 | .
CASSEAPGQDSYEQYF | TGTGCCAGCAGTGAAGCCCCCGGACAGGACTCCTACGAGCAGTACTTC | 16 | TRBD1 | TRBJ2-7 | TRBV25-1 | .